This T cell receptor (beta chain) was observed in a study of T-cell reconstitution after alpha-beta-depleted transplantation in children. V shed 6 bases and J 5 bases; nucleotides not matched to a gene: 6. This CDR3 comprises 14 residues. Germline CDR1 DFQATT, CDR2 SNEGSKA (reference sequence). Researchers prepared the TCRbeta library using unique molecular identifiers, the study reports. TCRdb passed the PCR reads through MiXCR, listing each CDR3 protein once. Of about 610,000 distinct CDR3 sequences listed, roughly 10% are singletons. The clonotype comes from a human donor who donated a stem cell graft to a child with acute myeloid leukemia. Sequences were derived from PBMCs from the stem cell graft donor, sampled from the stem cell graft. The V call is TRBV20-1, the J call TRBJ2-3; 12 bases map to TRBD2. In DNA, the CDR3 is TGCAGTGCAAACCGACTAGCGGGAGTAGATACGCAGTATTTT. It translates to CSANRLAGVDTQYF.